This T cell receptor (beta chain) was sequenced in a study of T cell changes during pregnancy in multiple sclerosis. Germline assignment: CDR1 SGDLS and CDR2 YYNGEE. This CDR3 region has 17 residues. V trimming: 3 bases; J trimming: 6 bases; junction bases outside the gene matches: 12. Clones were read by immunoSEQ multiplex PCR, and TCRdb kept only the in-frame ones, dropping some. The sample has about 77,000 clones, 70% to 90% seen once. This sequence originates from a female donor with multiple sclerosis, enrolled in a pregnancy study. V and J are TRBV9 and TRBJ2-1; TRBD1 matches at 10 bases. Here the sequenced sample was peripheral blood, taken before pregnancy. As DNA, the CDR3 is TGTGCCAGCAGCGCAGGGGTGGGAGACAGGGGGCTCAATGAGCAGTTCTTC. It encodes CASSAGVGDRGLNEQFF.